These 10 T cell receptor beta chains came from one sample sequenced in a study of blood T cell repertoires in COVID-19. Repertoires were generated with immunoSEQ multiplex PCR, while TCRdb's copy carries only in-frame clones and drops some. The sample lists about 92,000 clones, 70% to 90% occurring once. Sequencing was carried out using peripheral blood. All receptors come from a human donor in a cohort sampled during active COVID-19.

The gene calls are TRBV2 and TRBJ2-1, with a weak D call TRBD2 (5 bases). This CDR3 comprises 15 residues. The V and J ends lost 4 bases and 3 bases respectively, with 13 bases between them. The germline V gene has CDR1 SNHLY and CDR2 FYNNEI. In DNA, the CDR3 is TGTGCCAGCAGTGCTGAGCGGAGCGACTACAATGAGCAGTTCTTC. As protein: CASSAERSDYNEQFF.

V gene TRBV7-2 combines with J gene TRBJ1-2; TRBD1 matches at 9 bases. The germline V gene encodes CDR1 SGHTA and CDR2 FQGNSA. V shed 6 bases and J 7 bases; nucleotides not matched to a gene: 9. CDR3 length: 14 amino acids. CDR3 sequence reads: CASSPRTGEVGYTF. CDR3 DNA sequence: TGTGCCAGCAGTCCTCGGACAGGGGAGGTTGGCTACACCTTC.

V usage is TRBV30 and J usage is TRBJ1-4; D possibly corresponds to TRBD1 (6 bases). V lost 0 bases, J lost 3 bases, and 14 bases lay in between. In germline, CDR1 is GTSNPN, CDR2 SVGIG (reference sequence). The CDR3 is 16 amino acids. CDR3 sequence: CAWSVGGLSANEKLFF. The CDR3, as DNA: TGTGCCTGGAGTGTGGGGGGGCTATCGGCTAATGAAAAACTGTTTTTT.

The chain's CDR3 is CATSRDLGQGEKLFF. CDR3 nucleotide sequence: TGTGCCACCAGCAGAGATTTAGGGCAGGGAGAAAAACTGTTTTTT. This sequence joins TRBV15 and TRBJ1-4; possibly TRBD1 for D (5 bases). The V end lost 0 bases, the J end lost 8 bases, and 13 bases lay between the germline ends. The V gene's germline CDR1 is LNHNV and CDR2 YYDKDF (reference sequence). This CDR3 contains 15 residues.

The chain joins TRBV5-1 to TRBJ1-6; 7 bases line up with TRBD1. V lost 1 base to trimming and J lost 1 base; unmatched junction nucleotides: 8. CDR3 length equals 18 residues. Germline V gene sequence: CDR1 SGHRS, CDR2 YFSETQ. This CDR3 reads CASSLLGQSRSYNSPLHF. DNA for the CDR3: TGCGCCAGCAGCTTGTTGGGACAGTCCCGGTCCTATAATTCACCCCTCCACTTT. Drawing the rest from reference TRBV5-1 and TRBJ1-6, the complete variable domain is KAGVTQTPRYLIKTRGQQVTLSCSPISGHRSVSWYQQTPGQGLQFLFEYFSETQRNKGNFPGRFSGRQFSNSRSEMNVSTLELGDSALYLCASSLLGQSRSYNSPLHFGNGTRLTVT.

The chain has TRBV5-1 and TRBJ2-1; perhaps TRBD1 as D (6 bases). The germline V gene encodes CDR1 SGHRS and CDR2 YFSETQ. CDR3 length: 14 residues. Trimming stripped 4 bases from V and 5 bases from J, with 13 bases between. This CDR3 is CASSRGTPNNEQFF. As DNA, the CDR3 is TGCGCCAGCAGCCGAGGGACACCCAACAATGAGCAGTTCTTC.

The chain couples TRBV7-6 to TRBJ2-7, with 12 bases identical to TRBD1. CDR1 is SGHVS and CDR2 is FNYEAQ in the germline V gene. V lost 1 base and J lost 5; bases outside the gene matches: 3. The length of the CDR3 is 15 residues. The CDR3 DNA is TGTGCCAGCAGCTTAGGGGGGACAGGGGGCGACGAGCAGTACTTC. Protein: CASSLGGTGGDEQYF.

In regard to this clone: This same CDR3 is encoded by further DNA sequences in the sample. V is TRBV7-2 and J is TRBJ2-2; 7 positions match TRBD1. Germline CDR1 is SGHTA and CDR2 is FQGNSA. The CDR3 contains 15 residues. Trimming at V came to 5 bases and at J to 1 base, leaving 4 bases not matched to a gene. In nucleotides, the CDR3 is TGTGCCAGCAGCCTTAGACAGGGGAACACCGGGGAGCTGTTTTTT. Protein: CASSLRQGNTGELFF.

The chain uses TRBV7-2 and TRBJ1-1; weak D call: TRBD1 (6 bases). Trimming removed 1 base at V and 11 bases at J, with 17 bases between. The germline V gene has CDR1 SGHTA and CDR2 FQGNSA. The CDR3 length is 14 residues. Here the CDR3 reads CASSLVEYGTKAFF. CDR3 DNA: TGTGCCAGCAGCTTAGTAGAGTACGGGACAAAGGCTTTCTTT. Variable domain in full (rest from reference TRBV7-2 and TRBJ1-1): GAGVSQSPSNKVTEKGKDVELRCDPISGHTALYWYRQSLGQGLEFLIYFQGNSAPDKSGLPSDRFSAERTGGSVSTLTIQRTQQEDSAVYLCASSLVEYGTKAFFGQGTRLTVV.

The J gene is TRBJ2-7, the V gene TRBV7-9, with a tentative D call TRBD1 (5 bases). Trimming shortened V by 5 bases and J by 1 base, and 9 bases separated the two germline ends. The CDR3 has 13 residues. Germline-derived CDR1 and CDR2 are SEHNR and FQNEAQ (reference sequence). The CDR3, as DNA: TGTGCCAGCAGCCGGGCAGGGTCCTACGAGCAGTACTTC. This codes for CASSRAGSYEQYF.